One TCR beta chain is described in this entry. The data were produced by immunoSEQ multiplex PCR, yet TCRdb's version contains in-frame clones alone and is incomplete. The data show approximately 150,000 clones, more than 85% seen once. This sample was included in a study of T cell responses to AZD1222 COVID-19 vaccine. About the research overall: Pooling was applied to second doses at about 4 or about 12 weeks.

Germline assignment: CDR1 SEHNR and CDR2 FQNEAQ (reference sequence). There are 17 residues in the CDR3. V was pared by 1 base and J by 3 bases, with 19 bases between. The receptor's source is an adult in good health. The chain uses TRBV7-9 and TRBJ2-7; tentative D call: TRBD1 (6 bases). Sample: peripheral blood, taken on day 0 of AZD1222 vaccination. The chain's CDR3 is CASSLVSPDRILYEQYF. DNA of the CDR3: TGTGCCAGCAGCTTAGTGTCCCCCGACAGGATCCTCTACGAGCAGTACTTC. The full variable domain, completed using reference TRBV7-9 and TRBJ2-7, is DTGVSQNPRHKITKRGQNVTFRCDPISEHNRLYWYRQTLGQGPEFLTYFQNEAQLEKSRLLSDRFSAERPKGSFSTLEIQRTEQGDSAMYLCASSLVSPDRILYEQYFGPGTRLTVT.